Sequencing of this T cell receptor (beta chain) was carried out in a study of beta chain features in type 1 diabetes. Turning to this clone: No antigen is known for it.

The sequenced template was cDNA made from the entire isolated RNA. Sequencing used immunoSEQ multiplex PCR; TCRdb keeps in-frame clones, though not all of them. The data show tens of thousands of clones, more than 45% seen once. Germline V gene lookup returns CDR1 MNHNY and CDR2 SVGAGI (reference sequence). V was cut by 7 bases and J by 1 base, with 15 bases left in between. The CDR3 sequence is 15 residues long. Findings and limits, study-wide: In all four CD4+ subsets, TCRB CDR3 length was significantly, moderately reduced in type 1 diabetes.

Purities in excess of 98% were seen in all sorted populations. The sequenced sample consisted of central memory CD4+ T cells from blood. This rearrangement joins TRBV6-6 to TRBJ2-3, with a tentative D call TRBD2 (5 bases). This TCR came from a man younger than 45 with type 1 diabetes. CDR3 in amino acids: CASNLVTTGTDTQYF. CDR3 in DNA: TGTGCCAGCAACCTAGTGACTACCGGCACAGATACGCAGTATTTT.